The rows below give T cell receptor beta chains drawn from one sample of a study of blood T cell repertoires in COVID-19. Repertoires were generated with immunoSEQ multiplex PCR, while TCRdb's copy carries only in-frame clones and drops some. The sample lists some 390,000 clones, roughly 91% occurring once. The sequencing sample was made of PBMCs or T cells enriched from blood (not recorded which). The origin of the receptors is a woman in her twenties or thirties who had recovered from COVID-19. Each CDR3 is given with its conserved first and last residue. The D gene is left open where the match is weak. A row's size may be missing; if present it is once, few, many or a size class.

V gene	J gene	clone size	D gene	CDR3 DNA	CDR3 protein
TRBV11-2	TRBJ1-5	NA	NA	TGTGCCAGCAGCTCGGACGGGGACAATCAGCCCCAGCATTTT	CASSSDGDNQPQHF
TRBV4-1	TRBJ2-1	NA	NA	TGCGCCAGCAGCCAAGAGGTCGGGAGTGCAAACAATGAGCAGTTCTTC	CASSQEVGSANNEQFF
TRBV3-1/TRBV3-2	TRBJ1-2	NA	TRBD1	TGTGCCAGCAGCCAAGGACAGGGGGCTTATGGCTACACCTTC	CASSQGQGAYGYTF
TRBV5-5	TRBJ2-2	NA	TRBD1	TGTGCCAGCAGCCCCGGACCGGGACAGGCGTCGAACTGGTACACCGGGGAGCTGTTTTTT	CASSPGPGQASNWYTGELFF
TRBV28	TRBJ2-1	NA	TRBD2	TGTGCCAGCAGTTTATCCGGCGGCGGGAGGGCCCTCGATGAGCAGTTCTTC	CASSLSGGGRALDEQFF
TRBV6-4	TRBJ2-1	NA	NA	TGTGTCAGCAGTGACGGCCCTTACCATGAGCAGTTCTTC	CVSSDGPYHEQFF
TRBV11-2	TRBJ2-5	NA	NA	TGTGCCAGCAGCCCCGTACTAGGGCAAGAGACCCAGTACTTC	CASSPVLGQETQYF
TRBV27	TRBJ2-7	NA	NA	TGTGCCAGCAGGCGACCAGGGTTCGAGCAGTACTTC	CASRRPGFEQYF
TRBV10-3	TRBJ1-5	once	NA	TGTGCCATCAGTGAACAGGGAGGGCTGGATAGCAATCAGCCCCAGCATTTT	CAISEQGGLDSNQPQHF
TRBV12-5	TRBJ2-3	once	TRBD1	TGTGCTAGTGGCAACGGGCTTGTGGACAGGGTCGTGAAAGATACGCAGTATTTT	CASGNGLVDRVVKDTQYF